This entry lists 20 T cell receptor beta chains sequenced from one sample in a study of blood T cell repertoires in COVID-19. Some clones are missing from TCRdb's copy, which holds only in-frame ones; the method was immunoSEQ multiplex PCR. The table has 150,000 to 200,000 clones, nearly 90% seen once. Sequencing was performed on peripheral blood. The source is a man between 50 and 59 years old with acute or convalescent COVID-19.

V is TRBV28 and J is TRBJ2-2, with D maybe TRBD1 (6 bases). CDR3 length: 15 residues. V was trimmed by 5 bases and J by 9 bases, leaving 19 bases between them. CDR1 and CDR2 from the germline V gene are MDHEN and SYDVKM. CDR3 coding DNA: TGTGCCAGCAGTGGAACCGGGACAACGGACCGGGAGCTGTTTTTT. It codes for CASSGTGTTDRELFF.

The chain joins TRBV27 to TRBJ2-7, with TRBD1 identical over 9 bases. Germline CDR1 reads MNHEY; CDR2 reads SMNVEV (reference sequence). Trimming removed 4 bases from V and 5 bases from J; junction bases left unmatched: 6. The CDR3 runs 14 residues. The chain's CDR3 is CASSSPGQGDEQYF. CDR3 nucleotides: TGTGCCAGCAGTTCACCGGGACAGGGAGACGAGCAGTACTTC.

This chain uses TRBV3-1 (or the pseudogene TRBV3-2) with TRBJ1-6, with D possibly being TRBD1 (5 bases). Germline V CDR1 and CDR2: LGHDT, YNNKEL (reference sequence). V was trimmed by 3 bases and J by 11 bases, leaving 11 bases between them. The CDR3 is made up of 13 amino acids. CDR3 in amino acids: CASSQLGGAPLHF. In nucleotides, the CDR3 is TGTGCCAGCAGCCAGCTGGGGGGGGCACCCCTCCACTTT.

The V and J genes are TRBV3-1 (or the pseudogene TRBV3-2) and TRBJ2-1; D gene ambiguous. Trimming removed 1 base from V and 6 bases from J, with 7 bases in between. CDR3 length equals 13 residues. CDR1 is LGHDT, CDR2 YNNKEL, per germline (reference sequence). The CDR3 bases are TGTGCCAGCAGCCAAGGGCGGCCCAATGAGCAGTTCTTC. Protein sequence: CASSQGRPNEQFF.

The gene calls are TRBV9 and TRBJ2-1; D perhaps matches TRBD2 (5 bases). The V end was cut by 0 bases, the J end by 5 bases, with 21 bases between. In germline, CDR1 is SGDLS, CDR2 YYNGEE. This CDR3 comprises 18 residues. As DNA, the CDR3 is TGTGCCAGCAGCGTAGGACGCGGGCAATCCCTAATAGACAATGAGCAGTTCTTC. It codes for CASSVGRGQSLIDNEQFF. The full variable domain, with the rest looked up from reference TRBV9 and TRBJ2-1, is DSGVTQTPKHLITATGQRVTLRCSPRSGDLSVYWYQQSLDQGLQFLIQYYNGEERAKGNILERFSAQQFPDLHSELNLSSLELGDSALYFCASSVGRGQSLIDNEQFFGPGTRLTVL.

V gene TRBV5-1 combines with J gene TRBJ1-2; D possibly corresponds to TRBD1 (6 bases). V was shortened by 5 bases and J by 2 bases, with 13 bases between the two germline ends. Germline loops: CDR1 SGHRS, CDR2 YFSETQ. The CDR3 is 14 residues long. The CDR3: CASSNPGQNYGYTF. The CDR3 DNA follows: TGCGCCAGCAGTAACCCGGGACAAAACTATGGCTACACCTTC.

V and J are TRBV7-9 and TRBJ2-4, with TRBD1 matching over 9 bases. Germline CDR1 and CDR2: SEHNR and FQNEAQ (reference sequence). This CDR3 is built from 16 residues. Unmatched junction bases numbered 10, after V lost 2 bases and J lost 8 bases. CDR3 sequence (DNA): TGTGCCAGCAGCTTACTACCACAGCGGGACAGGGACATTCAGTACTTC. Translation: CASSLLPQRDRDIQYF.

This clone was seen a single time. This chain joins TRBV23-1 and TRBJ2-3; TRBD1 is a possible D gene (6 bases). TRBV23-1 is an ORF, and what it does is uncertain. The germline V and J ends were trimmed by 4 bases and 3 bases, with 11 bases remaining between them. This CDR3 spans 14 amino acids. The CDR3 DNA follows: TGCGCCAGCAGTCCTGGGGGCGCAACAGATACGCAGTATTTT. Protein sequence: CASSPGGATDTQYF.

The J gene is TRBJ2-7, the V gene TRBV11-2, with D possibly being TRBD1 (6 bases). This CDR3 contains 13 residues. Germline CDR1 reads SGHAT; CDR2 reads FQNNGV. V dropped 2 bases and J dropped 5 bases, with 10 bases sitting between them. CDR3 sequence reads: CASSLRTEDEQYV. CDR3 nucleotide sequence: TGTGCCAGCAGCTTACGGACAGAGGACGAGCAGTACGTC.

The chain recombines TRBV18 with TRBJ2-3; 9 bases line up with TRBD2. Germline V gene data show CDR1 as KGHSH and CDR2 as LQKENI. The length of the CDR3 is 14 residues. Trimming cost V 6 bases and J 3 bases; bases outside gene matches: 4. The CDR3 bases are TGTGCCAGCTCCCCTGGACTAGCGACAGATACGCAGTATTTT. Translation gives CASSPGLATDTQYF.

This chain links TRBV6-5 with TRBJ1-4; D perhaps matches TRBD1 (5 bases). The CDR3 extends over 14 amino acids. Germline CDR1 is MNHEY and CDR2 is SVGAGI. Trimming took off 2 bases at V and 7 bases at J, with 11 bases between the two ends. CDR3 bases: TGTGCCAGCAGTTACGCAGGGTTTGGTGAAAAACTGTTTTTT. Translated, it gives CASSYAGFGEKLFF.

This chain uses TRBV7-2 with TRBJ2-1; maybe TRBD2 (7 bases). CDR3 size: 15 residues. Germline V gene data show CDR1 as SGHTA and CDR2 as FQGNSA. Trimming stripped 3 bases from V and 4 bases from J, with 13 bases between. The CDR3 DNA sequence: TGTGCCAGCAGCTTGGGGGCGGGAGAGTACAATGAGCAGTTCTTC. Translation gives CASSLGAGEYNEQFF.

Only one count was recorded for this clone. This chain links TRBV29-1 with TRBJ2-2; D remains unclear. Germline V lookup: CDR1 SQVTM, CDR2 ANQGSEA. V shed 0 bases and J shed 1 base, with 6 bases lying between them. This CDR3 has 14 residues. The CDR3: CSVEEQLNTGELFF. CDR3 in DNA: TGCAGCGTTGAAGAACAGCTGAACACCGGGGAGCTGTTTTTT.

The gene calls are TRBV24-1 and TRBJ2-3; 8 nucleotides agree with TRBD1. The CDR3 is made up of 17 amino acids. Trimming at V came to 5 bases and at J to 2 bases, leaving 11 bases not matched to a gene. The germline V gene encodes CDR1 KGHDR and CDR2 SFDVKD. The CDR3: CATSGPGTGKNTDTQYF. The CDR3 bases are TGTGCCACCAGTGGTCCCGGGACAGGCAAAAACACAGATACGCAGTATTTT.

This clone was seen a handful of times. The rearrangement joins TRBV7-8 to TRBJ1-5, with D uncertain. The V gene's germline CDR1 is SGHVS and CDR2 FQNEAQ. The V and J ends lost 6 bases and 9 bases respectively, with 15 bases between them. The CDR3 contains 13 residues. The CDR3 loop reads CASSQGPRGPQHF. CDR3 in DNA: TGTGCCAGCAGTCAAGGACCCCGGGGGCCCCAGCATTTT.

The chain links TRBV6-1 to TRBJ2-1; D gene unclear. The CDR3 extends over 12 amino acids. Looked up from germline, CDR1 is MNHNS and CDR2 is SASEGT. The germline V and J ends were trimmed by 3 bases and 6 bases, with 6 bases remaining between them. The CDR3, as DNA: TGTGCCAGCAGTGATACGGTCAATGAGCAGTTCTTC. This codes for CASSDTVNEQFF.

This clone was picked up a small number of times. The CDR3 region has the DNA TGTGCCAGCCTGGACAGGGGTAATGAGCAGTTCTTC. Translation gives CASLDRGNEQFF. V gene TRBV6-5 combines with J gene TRBJ2-1, with 9 bases identical to TRBD1. This CDR3 has 12 residues. CDR1 and CDR2 (germline): MNHEY, SVGAGI. The V and J ends lost 8 bases and 7 bases, in that order; junction bases with no gene match: 3.

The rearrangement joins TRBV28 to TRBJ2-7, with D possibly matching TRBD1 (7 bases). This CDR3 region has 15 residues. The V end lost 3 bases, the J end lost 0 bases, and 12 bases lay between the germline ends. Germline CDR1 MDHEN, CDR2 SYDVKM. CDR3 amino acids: CASSFAGQSSYEQYF. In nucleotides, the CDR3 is TGTGCCAGCAGTTTCGCGGGACAGAGCTCCTACGAGCAGTACTTC.

The CDR3 coding sequence is TGTGCCAGCAGCGTTCACGGGGGGCATGAAAAACTGTTTTTT. Protein product: CASSVHGGHEKLFF. The rearrangement joins TRBV9 to TRBJ1-4, with a tentative D call TRBD1 (6 bases). Germline V gene lookup returns CDR1 SGDLS and CDR2 YYNGEE. V lost 2 bases to trimming and J lost 6 bases, with 11 bases between them. This CDR3 contains 14 residues.

This CDR3 is CASSRGQGPNTEAFF. The CDR3 nucleotides are TGTGCCAGCAGCCGTGGACAGGGGCCGAACACTGAAGCTTTCTTT. This chain links TRBV7-9 with TRBJ1-1; the match to TRBD1 covers 9 bases. The CDR3 is 15 amino acids. V lost 5 bases to trimming and J lost 1 base; unmatched junction nucleotides: 5. CDR1 is SEHNR, CDR2 FQNEAQ, per germline (reference sequence).